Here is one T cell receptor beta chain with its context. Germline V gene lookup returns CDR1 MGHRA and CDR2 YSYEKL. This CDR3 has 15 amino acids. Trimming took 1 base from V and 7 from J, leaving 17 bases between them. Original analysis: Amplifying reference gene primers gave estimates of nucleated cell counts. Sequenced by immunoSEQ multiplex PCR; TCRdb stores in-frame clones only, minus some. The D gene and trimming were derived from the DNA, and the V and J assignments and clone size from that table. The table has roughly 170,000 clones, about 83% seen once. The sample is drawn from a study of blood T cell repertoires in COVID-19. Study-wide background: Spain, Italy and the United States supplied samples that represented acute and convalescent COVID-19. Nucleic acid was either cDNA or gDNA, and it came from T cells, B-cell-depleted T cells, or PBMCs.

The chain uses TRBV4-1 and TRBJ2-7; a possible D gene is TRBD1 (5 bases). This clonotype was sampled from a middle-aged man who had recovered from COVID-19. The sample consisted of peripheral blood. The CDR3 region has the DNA TGCGCCAGCAGCCAAGGGTGGACGGGCAGGGTGGAGCAGTACTTC. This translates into CASSQGWTGRVEQYF.